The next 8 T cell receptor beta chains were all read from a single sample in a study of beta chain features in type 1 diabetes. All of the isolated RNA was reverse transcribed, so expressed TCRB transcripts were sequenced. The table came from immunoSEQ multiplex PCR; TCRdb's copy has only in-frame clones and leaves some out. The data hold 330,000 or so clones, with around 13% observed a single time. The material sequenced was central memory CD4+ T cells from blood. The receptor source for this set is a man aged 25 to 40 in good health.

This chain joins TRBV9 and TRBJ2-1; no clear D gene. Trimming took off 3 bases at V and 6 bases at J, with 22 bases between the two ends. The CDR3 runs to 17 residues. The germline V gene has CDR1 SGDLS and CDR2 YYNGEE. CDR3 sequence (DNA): TGTGCCAGCAGCGCGTCTTCATGGCGGCCTTCGGGCAATGAGCAGTTCTTC. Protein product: CASSASSWRPSGNEQFF. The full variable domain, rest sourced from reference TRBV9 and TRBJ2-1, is DSGVTQTPKHLITATGQRVTLRCSPRSGDLSVYWYQQSLDQGLQFLIQYYNGEERAKGNILERFSAQQFPDLHSELNLSSLELGDSALYFCASSASSWRPSGNEQFFGPGTRLTVL.

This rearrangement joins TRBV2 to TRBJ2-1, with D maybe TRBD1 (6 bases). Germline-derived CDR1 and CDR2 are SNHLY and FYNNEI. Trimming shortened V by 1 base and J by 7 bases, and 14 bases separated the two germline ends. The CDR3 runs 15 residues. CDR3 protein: CASSEGVFRGNEQFF. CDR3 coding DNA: TGTGCCAGCAGTGAAGGCGTATTTAGGGGGAATGAGCAGTTCTTC.

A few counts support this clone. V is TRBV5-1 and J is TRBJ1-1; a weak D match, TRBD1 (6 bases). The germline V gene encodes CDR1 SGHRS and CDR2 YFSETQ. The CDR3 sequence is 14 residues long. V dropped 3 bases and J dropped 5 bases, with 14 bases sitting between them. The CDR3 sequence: CASSSQGWKTEAFF. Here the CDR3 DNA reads TGCGCCAGCAGCTCACAGGGTTGGAAAACTGAAGCTTTCTTT.

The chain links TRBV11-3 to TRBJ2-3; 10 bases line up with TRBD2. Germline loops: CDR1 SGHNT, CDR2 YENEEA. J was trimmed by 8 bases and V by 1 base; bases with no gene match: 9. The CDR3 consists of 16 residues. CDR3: CASSLGTAGGPGTQYF. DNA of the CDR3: TGTGCCAGCAGCTTAGGCACAGCGGGAGGGCCGGGTACGCAGTATTTT.

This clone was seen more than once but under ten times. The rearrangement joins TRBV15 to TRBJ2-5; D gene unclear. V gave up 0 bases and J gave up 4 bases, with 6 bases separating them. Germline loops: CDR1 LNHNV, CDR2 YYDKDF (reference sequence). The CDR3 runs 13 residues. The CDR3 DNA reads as TGTGCCACCAGCAGAGATATATCAGAGACCCAGTACTTC. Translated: CATSRDISETQYF.

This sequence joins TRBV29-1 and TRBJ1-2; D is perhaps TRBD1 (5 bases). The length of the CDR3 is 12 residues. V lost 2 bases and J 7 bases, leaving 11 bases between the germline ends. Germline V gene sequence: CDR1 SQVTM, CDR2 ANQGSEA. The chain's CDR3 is CSVEQGWGGYTF. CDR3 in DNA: TGCAGCGTTGAACAGGGCTGGGGTGGCTACACCTTC.

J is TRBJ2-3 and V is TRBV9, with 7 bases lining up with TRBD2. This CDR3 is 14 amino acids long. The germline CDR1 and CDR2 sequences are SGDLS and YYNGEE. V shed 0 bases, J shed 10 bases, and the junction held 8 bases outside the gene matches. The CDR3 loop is CASSVVPTSFAQYF. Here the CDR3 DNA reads TGTGCCAGCAGCGTAGTGCCGACTAGCTTTGCGCAGTATTTT. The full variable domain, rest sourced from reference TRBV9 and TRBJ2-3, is DSGVTQTPKHLITATGQRVTLRCSPRSGDLSVYWYQQSLDQGLQFLIQYYNGEERAKGNILERFSAQQFPDLHSELNLSSLELGDSALYFCASSVVPTSFAQYFGPGTRLTVL.

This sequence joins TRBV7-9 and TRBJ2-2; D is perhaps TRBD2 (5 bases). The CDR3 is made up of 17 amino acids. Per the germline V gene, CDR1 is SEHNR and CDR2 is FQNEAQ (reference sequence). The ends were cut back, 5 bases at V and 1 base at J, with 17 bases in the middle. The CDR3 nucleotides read TGTGCCAGCAGCCCAGAGAGGGCCACGAGGAACACCGGGGAGCTGTTTTTT. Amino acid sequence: CASSPERATRNTGELFF.